This T cell receptor beta chain emerged from a study of cytomegalovirus exposure and HLA in healthy donors. Researchers ran the PCR with 60 Vbeta and 13 Jbeta primers. Repertoires were generated with immunoSEQ multiplex PCR, while TCRdb's copy carries only in-frame clones and drops some. Seen here are around 150,000 clones, around 80% observed once, and the top ten hold around 1.4%. The sequenced sample consisted of PBMCs. This TCR came from a male donor in good health and CMV-seronegative.

The CDR3 DNA reads TGTGCCAGCAGCTTAGCGCGGGACAGGGAAAGCGCCAACGTCCTGACTTTC. Its protein is CASSLARDRESANVLTF. The chain is built from TRBV7-9 and TRBJ2-6; TRBD1 matches 9 bases. The trim removed 0 bases at V and 7 bases at J, leaving 7 bases unmatched. The CDR3 has 17 residues. Germline lookup yields CDR1 SEHNR and CDR2 FQNEAQ (reference sequence).